This T cell receptor beta chain comes out of a study of identical twins. Overall study results and limits: Insertion counts were lower in abundant cord blood beta clonotypes, a trend that memory repertoires did not show.

For this clonotype: Its antigen is currently unknown.

The germline gives CDR1 MNHEY, CDR2 SVGAGI. V was clipped by 2 bases and J by 1 base; unmatched bases: 1. This CDR3 contains 15 residues. Unique molecular identifiers were present on cDNA, and template switching added a universal primer site. One entry per CDR3 protein results from TCRdb running MiXCR on the 5' RACE reads. The table records roughly 770,000 distinct CDR3 sequences, about 20% of them present only once. These same data were also listed under a study on T cells expressing NK-cell markers. That publication notes: One of the eight sequenced donors was seronegative, whereas the other seven were HCMV-seropositive. Six or seven donors had dominant NKG2C+ clonotypes that comprised roughly 1.0-8% of their CD8+ T cells.

The TCR comes from a woman between 18 and 29 years old in good health. This sequence joins TRBV6-5 and TRBJ1-1; 10 bases fit TRBD1. The sequencing sample was made of PBMCs. This chain's CDR3 is CASSYRTGGNTEAFF. The CDR3 nucleotides read TGTGCCAGCAGTTACCGGACAGGGGGGAACACTGAAGCTTTCTTT.